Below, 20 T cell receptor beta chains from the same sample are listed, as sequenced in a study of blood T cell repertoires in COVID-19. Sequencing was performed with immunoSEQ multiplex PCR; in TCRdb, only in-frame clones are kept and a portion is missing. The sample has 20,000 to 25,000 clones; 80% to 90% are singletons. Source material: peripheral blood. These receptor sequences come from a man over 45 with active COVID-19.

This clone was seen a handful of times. The chain's CDR3 is CAISDQGTMNTEAFF. The CDR3 coding sequence is TGTGCCATCAGTGACCAGGGCACAATGAACACTGAAGCTTTCTTT. This rearrangement joins TRBV10-3 to TRBJ1-1; perhaps TRBD1 as D (5 bases). The CDR3 extends over 15 amino acids. V was shortened by 3 bases and J by 0 bases, with 11 bases between the two germline ends. Germline V CDR1 and CDR2: ENHRY, SYGVKD.

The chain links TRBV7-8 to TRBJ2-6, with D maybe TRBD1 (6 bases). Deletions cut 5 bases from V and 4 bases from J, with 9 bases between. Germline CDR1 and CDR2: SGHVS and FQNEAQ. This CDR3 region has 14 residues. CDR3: CASSQGGGANVLTF. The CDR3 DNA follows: TGTGCCAGCAGCCAAGGGGGAGGGGCCAACGTCCTGACTTTC.

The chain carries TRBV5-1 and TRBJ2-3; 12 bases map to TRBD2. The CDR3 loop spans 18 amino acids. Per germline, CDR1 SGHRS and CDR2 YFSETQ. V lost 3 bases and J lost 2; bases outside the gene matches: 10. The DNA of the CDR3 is TGCGCCAGCAGCTCCGGACTAGCGGGGCGAACCATCACAGATACGCAGTATTTT. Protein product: CASSSGLAGRTITDTQYF. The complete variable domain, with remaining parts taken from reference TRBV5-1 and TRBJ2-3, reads KAGVTQTPRYLIKTRGQQVTLSCSPISGHRSVSWYQQTPGQGLQFLFEYFSETQRNKGNFPGRFSGRQFSNSRSEMNVSTLELGDSALYLCASSSGLAGRTITDTQYFGPGTRLTVL.

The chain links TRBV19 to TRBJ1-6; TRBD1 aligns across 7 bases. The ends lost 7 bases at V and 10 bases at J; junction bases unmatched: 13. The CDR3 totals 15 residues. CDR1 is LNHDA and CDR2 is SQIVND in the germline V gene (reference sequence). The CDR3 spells CASTPSDREISPLHF. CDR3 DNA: TGTGCCAGTACCCCATCAGACAGGGAGATCTCACCCCTCCACTTT.

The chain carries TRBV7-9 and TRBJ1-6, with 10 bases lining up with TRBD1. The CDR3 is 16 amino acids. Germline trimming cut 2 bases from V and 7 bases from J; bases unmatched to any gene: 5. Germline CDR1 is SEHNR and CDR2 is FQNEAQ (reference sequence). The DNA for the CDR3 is TGTGCCAGCAGCTTAACCCCGACAGGGGGCAATTCACCCCTCCACTTT. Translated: CASSLTPTGGNSPLHF.

CDR3 DNA sequence: TGCGCCAGCAGCCAAGAGGAGGGCACCCACGAGCAGTACTTC. Translating gives CASSQEEGTHEQYF. This chain uses TRBV4-1 with TRBJ2-7; tentative D call: TRBD2 (6 bases). V lost 0 bases and J lost 5, with 11 bases in between. The CDR3 loop spans 14 amino acids. Looked up from germline, CDR1 is MGHRA and CDR2 is YSYEKL.

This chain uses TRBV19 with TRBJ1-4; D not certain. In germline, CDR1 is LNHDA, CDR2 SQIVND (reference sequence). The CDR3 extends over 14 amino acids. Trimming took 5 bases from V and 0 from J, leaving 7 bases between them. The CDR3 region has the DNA TGTGCCAGTAGTCGCCGGGCAACTAATGAAAAACTGTTTTTT. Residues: CASSRRATNEKLFF. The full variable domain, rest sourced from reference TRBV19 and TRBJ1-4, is DGGITQSPKYLFRKEGQNVTLSCEQNLNHDAMYWYRQDPGQGLRLIYYSQIVNDFQKGDIAEGYSVSREKKESFPLTVTSAQKNPTAFYLCASSRRATNEKLFFGSGTQLSVL.

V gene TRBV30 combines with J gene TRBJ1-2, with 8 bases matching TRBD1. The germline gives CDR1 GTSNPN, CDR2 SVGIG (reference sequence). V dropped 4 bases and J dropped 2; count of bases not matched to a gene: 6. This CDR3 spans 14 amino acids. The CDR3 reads CAWTGGSGNYGYTF. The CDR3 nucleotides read TGTGCCTGGACAGGGGGCTCGGGGAACTATGGCTACACCTTC.

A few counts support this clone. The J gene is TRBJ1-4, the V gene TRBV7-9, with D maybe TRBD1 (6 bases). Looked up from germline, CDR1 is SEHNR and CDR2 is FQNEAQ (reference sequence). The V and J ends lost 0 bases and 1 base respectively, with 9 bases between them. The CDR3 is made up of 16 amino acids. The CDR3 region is CASSLANRVTNEKLFF. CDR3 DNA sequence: TGTGCCAGCAGCTTAGCAAACAGGGTAACTAATGAAAAACTGTTTTTT.

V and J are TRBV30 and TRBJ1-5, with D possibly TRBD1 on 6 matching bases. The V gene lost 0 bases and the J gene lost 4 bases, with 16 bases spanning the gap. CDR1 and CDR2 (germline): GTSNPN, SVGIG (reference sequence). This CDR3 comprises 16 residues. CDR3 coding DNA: TGTGCCTGGAGTGTAAGTTGGGGGGGCGGGAATCAGCCCCAGCATTTT. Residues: CAWSVSWGGGNQPQHF.

The CDR3, as DNA: TGTGCCAGCAGCCACCCAGGGCAAACCAAAAACATTCAGTACTTC. The encoded protein is CASSHPGQTKNIQYF. The chain has TRBV3-1 (or the pseudogene TRBV3-2) and TRBJ2-4; TRBD1 is a possible D gene (5 bases). Germline CDR1 reads LGHDT; CDR2 reads YNNKEL (reference sequence). Trimming left V 3 bases short and J 2 bases short, with 11 bases between. The CDR3 is made up of 15 amino acids.

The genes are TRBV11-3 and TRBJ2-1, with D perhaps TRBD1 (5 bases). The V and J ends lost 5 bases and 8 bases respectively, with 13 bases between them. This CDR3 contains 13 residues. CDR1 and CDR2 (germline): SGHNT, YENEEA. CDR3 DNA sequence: TGTGCCAGCAGCCCGACAGCCAGCGATGAGCAGTTCTTC. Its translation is CASSPTASDEQFF.

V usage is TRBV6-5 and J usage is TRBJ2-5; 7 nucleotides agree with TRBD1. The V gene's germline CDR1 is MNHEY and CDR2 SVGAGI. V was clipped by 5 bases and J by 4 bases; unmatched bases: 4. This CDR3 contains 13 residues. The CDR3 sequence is CASSLNRGETQYF. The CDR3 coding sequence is TGTGCCAGCAGTCTCAACAGGGGAGAGACCCAGTACTTC.

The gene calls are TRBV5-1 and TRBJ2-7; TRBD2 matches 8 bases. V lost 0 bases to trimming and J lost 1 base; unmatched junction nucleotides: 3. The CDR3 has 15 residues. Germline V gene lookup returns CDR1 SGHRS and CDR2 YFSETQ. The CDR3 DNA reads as TGCGCCAGCAGCTTGGCAGCGGGGGAATCCTACGAGCAGTACTTC. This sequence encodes CASSLAAGESYEQYF. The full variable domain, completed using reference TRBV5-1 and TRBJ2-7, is KAGVTQTPRYLIKTRGQQVTLSCSPISGHRSVSWYQQTPGQGLQFLFEYFSETQRNKGNFPGRFSGRQFSNSRSEMNVSTLELGDSALYLCASSLAAGESYEQYFGPGTRLTVT.

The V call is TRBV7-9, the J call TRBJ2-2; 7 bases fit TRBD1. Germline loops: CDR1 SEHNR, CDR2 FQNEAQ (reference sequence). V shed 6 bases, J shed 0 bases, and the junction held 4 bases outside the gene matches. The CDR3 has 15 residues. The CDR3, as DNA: TGTGCCAGCAGTCTGGGGACAGCGAACACCGGGGAGCTGTTTTTT. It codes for CASSLGTANTGELFF.

DNA of the CDR3: TGTGCCAGCAGGCGTACAGGGGGGAAGTATTCAAAAAACATTCAGTACTTC. Encoded protein: CASRRTGGKYSKNIQYF. The rearrangement uses TRBV11-2 and TRBJ2-4, with TRBD1 matching over 8 bases. CDR1 is SGHAT and CDR2 is FQNNGV in the germline V gene. The CDR3 has 17 amino acids. V gave up 6 bases and J gave up 4 bases; unmatched junction bases: 14.

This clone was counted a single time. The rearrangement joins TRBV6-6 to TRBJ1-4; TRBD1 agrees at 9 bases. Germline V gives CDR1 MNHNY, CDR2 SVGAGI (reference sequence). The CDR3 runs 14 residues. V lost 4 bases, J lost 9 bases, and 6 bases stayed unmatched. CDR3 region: CASSWPGQGKKLFF. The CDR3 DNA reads TGTGCCAGCAGTTGGCCGGGACAGGGCAAAAAACTGTTTTTT.

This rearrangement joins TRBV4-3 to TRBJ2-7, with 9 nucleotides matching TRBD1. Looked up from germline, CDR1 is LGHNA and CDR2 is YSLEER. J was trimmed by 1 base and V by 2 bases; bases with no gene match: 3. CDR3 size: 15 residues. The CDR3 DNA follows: TGCGCCAGCAGCCAACTTGGACAGGGGTCCTACGAGCAGTACTTC. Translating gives CASSQLGQGSYEQYF.

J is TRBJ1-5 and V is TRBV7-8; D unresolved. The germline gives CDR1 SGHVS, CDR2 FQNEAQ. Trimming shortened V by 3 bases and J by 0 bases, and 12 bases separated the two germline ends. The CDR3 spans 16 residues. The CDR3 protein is CASSLKRLYSNQPQHF. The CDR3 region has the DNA TGTGCCAGCAGCTTGAAAAGACTTTATAGCAATCAGCCCCAGCATTTT.

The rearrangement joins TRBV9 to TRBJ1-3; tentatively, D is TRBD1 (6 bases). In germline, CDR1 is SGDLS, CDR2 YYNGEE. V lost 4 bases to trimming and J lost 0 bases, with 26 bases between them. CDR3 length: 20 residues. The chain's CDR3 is CASSPRGGAGEGVSGNTIYF. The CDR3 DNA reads TGTGCCAGCAGCCCCCGGGGGGGGGCAGGGGAAGGGGTCTCTGGAAACACCATATATTTT.